A selection of T cell receptor beta chains follows, all from one sample in a study of T cells in localized non-small cell lung cancer. Repertoires were generated with immunoSEQ multiplex PCR, while TCRdb's copy carries only in-frame clones and drops some. The profile covers about 3,700 clones, with approximately 30% appearing a single time and about 9.9% taken by the ten largest. The source was normal lung tissue next to the tumor, collected before any cancer treatment. These receptors all stem from a male donor at least 60 years old with stage III lung adenocarcinoma. The CDR3 runs from the conserved cysteine through the conserved F or W. A D gene is named only where the DNA matches it firmly. The size field is filled for only some rows; it gives once, few, many or a size class.

clone_size,d_call,v_call,j_call,cdr3_aa,cdr3_nt
few,-,TRBV11-3,TRBJ2-1,CASSLLGTYNEQFF,TGTGCCAGCAGCTTACTGGGGACCTACAATGAGCAGTTCTTC
-,-,TRBV18,TRBJ1-2,CASSPPDRNYGYTF,TGTGCCAGCTCACCACCTGACAGGAACTATGGCTACACCTTC
few,-,TRBV30,TRBJ2-5,CAWGPGSGRKETQYF,TGTGCCTGGGGGCCCGGGAGCGGCAGAAAAGAGACCCAGTACTTC
-,-,TRBV6-8,TRBJ2-3,CASSYSTGLDTQYF,TGTGCCAGCAGTTACTCGACGGGACTGGATACGCAGTATTTT
-,TRBD1,TRBV19,TRBJ1-5,CASIPKVDRAFQPQHF,TGTGCCAGTATCCCAAAAGTGGACAGGGCGTTTCAGCCCCAGCATTTT
few,TRBD2,TRBV6-8,TRBJ2-1,CASTSGTHHEQFF,TGTGCCAGTACTAGCGGGACCCACCATGAGCAGTTCTTC
few,TRBD1,TRBV28,TRBJ1-5,CASRPRQGGQPQHF,TGTGCCAGCAGACCCCGACAGGGGGGGCAGCCCCAGCATTTT
few,-,TRBV10-2,TRBJ1-1,CASLGGNTEAFF,TGCGCCAGCCTGGGGGGGAACACTGAAGCTTTCTTT
-,TRBD2,TRBV18,TRBJ2-3,CASSPLAGVTDTQYF,TGTGCCAGCTCACCATTAGCGGGAGTGACAGATACGCAGTATTTT
medium-sized,-,TRBV23-1,TRBJ1-5,CASSQSRWNNQPQHF,TGCGCCAGCAGCCAATCGAGGTGGAACAATCAGCCCCAGCATTTT
few,-,TRBV19,TRBJ1-1,CASSITRNTEAFF,TGTGCCAGTAGTATCACCCGAAACACTGAAGCTTTCTTT
few,-,TRBV11-3,TRBJ2-7,CASSFDRDSPYEQYF,TGTGCCAGCAGTTTCGACAGGGACTCCCCCTACGAGCAGTACTTC
-,TRBD1,TRBV25-1,TRBJ1-1,CASTEGGPGSTEAFF,TGTGCCAGCACCGAAGGGGGCCCGGGCTCCACTGAAGCTTTCTTT
-,-,TRBV11-3,TRBJ1-2,CASSLAHQGHYGYTF,TGTGCCAGCAGCTTGGCGCATCAGGGGCACTATGGCTACACCTTC
-,-,TRBV14,TRBJ2-2,CASSRAVTGELFF,TGTGCCAGCAGTAGAGCTGTCACCGGGGAGCTGTTTTTT
-,-,TRBV9,TRBJ2-5,CASLFGEQETQYF,TGTGCCAGCTTGTTTGGGGAACAAGAGACCCAGTACTTC
-,TRBD1,TRBV29-1,TRBJ1-1,CSTTTGGNTEAFF,TGCAGCACAACGACAGGGGGCAACACTGAAGCTTTCTTT
few,TRBD1,TRBV28,TRBJ2-6,CASSPAGQGKPGANVLTF,TGTGCCAGCAGCCCAGCGGGACAGGGAAAACCTGGGGCCAACGTCCTGACTTTC
-,-,TRBV19,TRBJ1-5,CASSILDAPRGQPQHF,TGTGCCAGTAGTATATTGGACGCCCCACGGGGTCAGCCCCAGCATTTT
few,TRBD1,TRBV6-8,TRBJ2-2,CASSSSRGFTGELFF,TGTGCCAGCAGTAGCAGCAGGGGGTTCACCGGGGAGCTGTTTTTT
few,-,TRBV7-5,TRBJ2-4,CAAEGRERAKNIQYF,TGTGCAGCAGAGGGCAGGGAAAGGGCCAAAAACATTCAGTACTTC
-,-,TRBV19,TRBJ2-2,CASSPRVGTGKNTGELFF,TGTGCCAGTAGTCCACGCGTCGGGACTGGTAAAAACACCGGGGAGCTGTTTTTT
-,-,TRBV19,TRBJ2-2,CASSIDTNTGELFF,TGTGCCAGTAGTATCGACACGAACACCGGGGAGCTGTTTTTT
-,-,TRBV28,TRBJ2-5,CASRQGGRRQETQYF,TGTGCCAGCAGGCAAGGGGGACGGCGACAAGAGACCCAGTACTTC
few,-,TRBV6-8,TRBJ1-4,CASSYGRIIVNEKLFF,TGTGCCAGCAGTTACGGCAGAATAATAGTTAATGAAAAACTGTTTTTT
few,-,TRBV2,TRBJ2-7,CASSYRTGFGGTRIYEQYF,TGTGCCAGCAGCTACCGGACAGGGTTCGGCGGGACTAGGATTTACGAGCAGTACTTC
-,TRBD1,TRBV28,TRBJ1-5,CASTRQGVGNQPQHF,TGTGCCAGCACCCGGCAGGGGGTGGGCAATCAGCCCCAGCATTTT
-,-,TRBV18,TRBJ1-5,CASSLSIQGQPQHF,TGTGCCAGCTCATTAAGCATACAGGGTCAGCCCCAGCATTTT
-,-,TRBV18,TRBJ1-2,CASSPDRSIGYTF,TGTGCCAGCTCACCAGATAGATCTATTGGCTACACCTTC
-,-,TRBV9,TRBJ1-2,CASSPTGNYGYTF,TGTGCCAGCAGCCCGACCGGGAACTATGGCTACACCTTC
-,-,TRBV29-1,TRBJ2-3,CSGGGGGTDTQYF,TGCAGCGGGGGTGGGGGAGGCACAGATACGCAGTATTTT
-,-,TRBV18,TRBJ1-1,CASSPGGANTEAFF,TGTGCCAGCTCACCGGGAGGGGCGAACACTGAAGCTTTCTTT
-,TRBD2,TRBV19,TRBJ2-2,CATSTSRSNTGELFF,TGTGCCACCTCGACTAGCCGCTCGAACACCGGGGAGCTGTTTTTT
-,TRBD1,TRBV11-3,TRBJ1-1,CASSLFSPGQGNTEAFF,TGTGCCAGCAGCTTATTTAGTCCGGGACAGGGGAACACTGAAGCTTTCTTT
-,TRBD1,TRBV15,TRBJ2-3,CATSRAGTGFADTQYF,TGTGCCACCAGCAGGGCCGGGACAGGGTTCGCAGATACGCAGTATTTT
few,-,TRBV7-5,TRBJ1-4,CASSLLSGNEKLFF,TGTGCCAGCAGCTTATTGAGTGGGAATGAAAAACTGTTTTTT
few,-,TRBV15,TRBJ2-1,CATSRVGVMGEQFF,TGTGCCACCAGCAGAGTCGGAGTTATGGGTGAGCAGTTCTTC
-,-,TRBV28,TRBJ2-7,CASTLSGIAYEQYF,TGTGCCAGCACCCTCTCTGGGATAGCCTACGAGCAGTACTTC
few,TRBD1,TRBV18,TRBJ2-3,CASSPTGAIADTQYF,TGTGCCAGCTCACCGACAGGGGCTATAGCAGATACGCAGTATTTT
-,TRBD1,TRBV15,TRBJ1-4,CATSRQGATNEKLFF,TGTGCCACCAGCAGACAGGGGGCAACTAATGAAAAACTGTTTTTT
-,-,TRBV7-5,TRBJ2-1,CASSLWAHRGRVDEQFF,TGTGCCAGCAGCTTATGGGCCCACAGGGGGCGAGTAGATGAGCAGTTCTTC
medium-sized,-,TRBV9,TRBJ1-1,CASSVGSEEAFF,TGTGCCAGCAGCGTAGGGTCGGAAGAAGCTTTCTTT
-,-,TRBV10-1,TRBJ2-3,CASSENWDTQYF,TGCGCCAGCAGTGAGAATTGGGATACGCAGTATTTT
medium-sized,-,TRBV1,TRBJ2-5,CASSQEAPSTYQETQYF,TGCGCCAGCAGCCAAGAGGCCCCTAGCACGTACCAAGAGACCCAGTACTTC
few,TRBD1,TRBV19,TRBJ1-3,CASSTYRGNGNTIYF,TGTGCCAGTAGTACCTACAGGGGCAACGGAAACACCATATATTTT
-,-,TRBV4-1,TRBJ2-7,CASSQGPSGVQYF,TGCGCCAGCAGCCAAGGACCGTCCGGGGTGCAGTACTTC
-,-,TRBV9,TRBJ1-1,CASSGGVNTEAFF,TGTGCCAGCAGCGGGGGTGTTAACACTGAAGCTTTCTTT
-,TRBD1,TRBV19,TRBJ2-7,CASSMGGQGITEQYF,TGTGCCAGTAGTATGGGCGGACAGGGAATAACCGAGCAGTACTTC
-,TRBD2,TRBV11-3,TRBJ2-1,CASRQTSGISNEQFF,TGTGCCAGCAGACAAACTAGCGGGATTTCCAATGAGCAGTTCTTC
-,-,TRBV11-3,TRBJ2-7,CASSVTGQNYEQYF,TGTGCCAGCAGCGTAACCGGACAGAACTACGAGCAGTACTTC